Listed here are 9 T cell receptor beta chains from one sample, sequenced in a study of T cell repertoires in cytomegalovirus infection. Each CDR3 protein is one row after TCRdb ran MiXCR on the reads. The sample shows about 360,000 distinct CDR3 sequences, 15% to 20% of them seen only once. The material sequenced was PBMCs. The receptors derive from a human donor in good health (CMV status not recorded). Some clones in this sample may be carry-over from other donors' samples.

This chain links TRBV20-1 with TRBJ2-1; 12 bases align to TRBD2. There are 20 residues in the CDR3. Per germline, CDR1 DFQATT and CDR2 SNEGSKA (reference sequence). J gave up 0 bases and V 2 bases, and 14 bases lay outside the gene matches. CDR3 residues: CSARPLFLVLAGGSYNEQFF. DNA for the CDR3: TGCAGTGCTAGACCCCTTTTCTTGGTACTAGCGGGGGGCTCCTACAATGAGCAGTTCTTC.

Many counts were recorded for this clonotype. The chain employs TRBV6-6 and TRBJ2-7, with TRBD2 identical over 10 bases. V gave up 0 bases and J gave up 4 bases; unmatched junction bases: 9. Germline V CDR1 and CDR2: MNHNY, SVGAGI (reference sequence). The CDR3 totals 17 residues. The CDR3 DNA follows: TGTGCCAGCAGTTACTCAGGTCTAGCGGGAGTCTTTTACGAGCAGTACTTC. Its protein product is CASSYSGLAGVFYEQYF.

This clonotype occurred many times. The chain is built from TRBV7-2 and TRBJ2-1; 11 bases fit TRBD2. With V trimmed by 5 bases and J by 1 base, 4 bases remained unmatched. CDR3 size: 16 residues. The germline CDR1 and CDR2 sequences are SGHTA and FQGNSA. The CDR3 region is CASSPRLAGSYNEQFF. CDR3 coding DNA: TGTGCCAGCAGCCCCAGACTAGCGGGGTCCTACAATGAGCAGTTCTTC.

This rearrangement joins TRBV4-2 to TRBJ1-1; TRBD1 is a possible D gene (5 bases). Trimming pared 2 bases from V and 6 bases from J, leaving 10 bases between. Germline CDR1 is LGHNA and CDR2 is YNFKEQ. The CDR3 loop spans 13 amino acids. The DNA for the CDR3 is TGTGCCAGCAGCCAAACGAAGGGGTCTGAAGCTTTCTTT. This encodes CASSQTKGSEAFF.

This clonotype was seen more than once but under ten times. The CDR3 nucleotides are TGCAGTGCTAGAGTCAGCGTTAATCAGCCCCAGCATTTT. Translation: CSARVSVNQPQHF. V gene TRBV20-1 combines with J gene TRBJ1-5; no clear D. The germline V gene has CDR1 DFQATT and CDR2 SNEGSKA (reference sequence). The length of the CDR3 is 13 residues. Trimming stripped 1 base from V and 4 bases from J, with 8 bases between.

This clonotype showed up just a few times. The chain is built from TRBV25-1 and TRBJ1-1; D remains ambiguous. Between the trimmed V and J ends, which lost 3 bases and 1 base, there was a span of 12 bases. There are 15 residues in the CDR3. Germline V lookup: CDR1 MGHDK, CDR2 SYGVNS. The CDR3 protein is CASSDSVRGNTEAFF. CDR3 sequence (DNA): TGTGCCAGCAGTGACTCGGTACGGGGGAACACTGAAGCTTTCTTT.

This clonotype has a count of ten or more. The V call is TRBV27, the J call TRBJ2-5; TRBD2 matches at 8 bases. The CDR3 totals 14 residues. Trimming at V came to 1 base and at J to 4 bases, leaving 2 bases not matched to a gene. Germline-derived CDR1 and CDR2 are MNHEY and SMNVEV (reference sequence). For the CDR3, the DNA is TGTGCCAGCAGTTTATTTCGGGGGGGAGAGACCCAGTACTTC. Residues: CASSLFRGGETQYF.

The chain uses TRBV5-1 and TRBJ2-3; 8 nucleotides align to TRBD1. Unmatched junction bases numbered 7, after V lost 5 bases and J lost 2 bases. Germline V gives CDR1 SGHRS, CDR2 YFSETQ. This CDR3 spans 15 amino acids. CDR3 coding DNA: TGCGCCAGCAGGCGACAGGGGCAGGTCACAGATACGCAGTATTTT. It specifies CASRRQGQVTDTQYF.

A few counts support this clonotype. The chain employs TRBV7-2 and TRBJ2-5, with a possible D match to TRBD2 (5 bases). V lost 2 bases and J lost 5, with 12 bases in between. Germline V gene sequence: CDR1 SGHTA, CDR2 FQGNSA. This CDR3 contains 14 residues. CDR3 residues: CASSLPGSGETQYF. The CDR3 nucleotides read TGTGCCAGCAGCTTACCGGGATCGGGGGAGACCCAGTACTTC.